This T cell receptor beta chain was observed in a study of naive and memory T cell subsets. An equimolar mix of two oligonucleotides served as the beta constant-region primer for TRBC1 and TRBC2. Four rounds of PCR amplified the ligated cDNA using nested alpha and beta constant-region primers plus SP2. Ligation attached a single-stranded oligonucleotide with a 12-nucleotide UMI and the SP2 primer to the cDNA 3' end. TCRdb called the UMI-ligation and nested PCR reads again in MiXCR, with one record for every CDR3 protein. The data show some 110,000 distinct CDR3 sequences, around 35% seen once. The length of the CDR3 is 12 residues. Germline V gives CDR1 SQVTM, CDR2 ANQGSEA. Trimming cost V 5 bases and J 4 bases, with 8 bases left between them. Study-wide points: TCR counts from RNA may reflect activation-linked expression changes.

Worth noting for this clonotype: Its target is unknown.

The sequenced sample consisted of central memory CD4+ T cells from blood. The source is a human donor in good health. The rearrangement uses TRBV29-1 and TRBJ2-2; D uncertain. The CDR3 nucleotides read TGCAGCGTTCGGACCTTCACCGGGGAGCTGTTTTTT. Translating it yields CSVRTFTGELFF.